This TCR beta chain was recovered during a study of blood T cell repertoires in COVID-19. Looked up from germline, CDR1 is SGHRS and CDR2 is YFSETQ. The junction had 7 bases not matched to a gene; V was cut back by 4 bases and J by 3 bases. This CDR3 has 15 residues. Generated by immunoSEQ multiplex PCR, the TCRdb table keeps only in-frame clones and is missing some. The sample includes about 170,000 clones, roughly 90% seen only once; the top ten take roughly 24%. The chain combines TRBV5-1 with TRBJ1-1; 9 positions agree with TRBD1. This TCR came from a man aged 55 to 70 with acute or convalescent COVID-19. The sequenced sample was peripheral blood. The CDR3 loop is CASSPGQGAYTEAFF. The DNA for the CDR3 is TGCGCCAGCAGCCCGGGACAGGGAGCGTACACTGAAGCTTTCTTT. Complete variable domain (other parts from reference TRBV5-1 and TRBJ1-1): KAGVTQTPRYLIKTRGQQVTLSCSPISGHRSVSWYQQTPGQGLQFLFEYFSETQRNKGNFPGRFSGRQFSNSRSEMNVSTLELGDSALYLCASSPGQGAYTEAFFGQGTRLTVV.